This entry describes one TCR beta chain. 5'RACE template switching added a universal primer site and UMIs to TCR cDNA. TCRdb used MiXCR to reprocess the 5' RACE reads, holding one entry per CDR3 protein. The sample carries more than 250,000 distinct CDR3 sequences, 6.5% to 8.5% recorded once. The source of the sample is a study of T cells after yellow fever vaccination. For the study at large: When fractions had low cell numbers, they were prepared with SMART-Seq v4 Ultra Low Input.

Trimming removed 0 bases from V and 4 bases from J, with 7 bases in between. Per the germline V gene, CDR1 is LGHDT and CDR2 is YNNKEL (reference sequence). This CDR3 is 13 amino acids long. The sequences come from PBMCs, collected about 49 days after the first yellow fever vaccination. The chain links TRBV3-1 to TRBJ2-7, with D possibly TRBD1 on 5 matching bases. This clonotype was sampled from a man between 18 and 29 years old who received the YFV17D yellow fever vaccine. The CDR3 DNA reads TGTGCCAGCAGCCAAGAGGGGCGGTACGAGCAGTACTTC. Translating it yields CASSQEGRYEQYF.